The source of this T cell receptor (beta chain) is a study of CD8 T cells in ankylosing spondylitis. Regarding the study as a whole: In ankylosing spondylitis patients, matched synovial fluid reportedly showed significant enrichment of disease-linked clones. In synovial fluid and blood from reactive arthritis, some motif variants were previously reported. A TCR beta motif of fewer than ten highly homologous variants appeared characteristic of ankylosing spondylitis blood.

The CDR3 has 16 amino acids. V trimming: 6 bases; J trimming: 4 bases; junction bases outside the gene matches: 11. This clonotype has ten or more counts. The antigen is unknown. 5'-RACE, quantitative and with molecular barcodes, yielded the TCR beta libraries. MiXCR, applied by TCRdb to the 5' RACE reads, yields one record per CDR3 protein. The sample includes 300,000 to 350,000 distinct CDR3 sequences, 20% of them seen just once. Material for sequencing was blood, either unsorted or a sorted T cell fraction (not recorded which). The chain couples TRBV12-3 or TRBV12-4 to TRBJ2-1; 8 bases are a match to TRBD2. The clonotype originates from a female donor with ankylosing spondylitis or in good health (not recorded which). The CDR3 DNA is TGTGCCAGCAGCCCCGCCGGGACTAGGTCTTACAATGAGCAGTTCTTC. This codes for CASSPAGTRSYNEQFF.